The 16 T cell receptor beta chains given below trace back to one sample, sequenced in a study of T cell repertoires in cytomegalovirus infection. One entry per CDR3 protein results from TCRdb running MiXCR on the reads. The sample lists more than 350,000 distinct CDR3 sequences, about a third occurring once. Sequencing used PBMCs. The source is a human donor in good health (CMV status not recorded). Some clones in this sample may be carry-over from other donors' samples.

A few counts support this clonotype. The genes are TRBV19 and TRBJ2-3; D gene uncertain. Trimming took 5 bases from V and 2 from J, leaving 8 bases between them. The germline V gene encodes CDR1 LNHDA and CDR2 SQIVND (reference sequence). The CDR3 length is 13 residues. The CDR3 DNA reads TGTGCCAGTAGTGTTAGGACCACAGATACGCAGTATTTT. Protein sequence: CASSVRTTDTQYF.

This clonotype has a count of ten or more. CDR3 in DNA: TGTGCCAGCAGCTTAGTCGGGACAGGGGGCTACGAGCAGTACTTC. Protein: CASSLVGTGGYEQYF. The chain links TRBV7-2 to TRBJ2-7, with TRBD1 identical over 11 bases. The CDR3 is 15 residues long. V shed 1 base, J shed 3 bases, and the junction held 2 bases outside the gene matches. Germline V gene lookup returns CDR1 SGHTA and CDR2 FQGNSA.

The J gene is TRBJ1-4, the V gene TRBV25-1, with D possibly TRBD1 on 6 matching bases. This CDR3 is built from 16 residues. The germline V and J ends were trimmed by 5 bases and 7 bases, with 20 bases remaining between them. CDR1 and CDR2 (germline): MGHDK, SYGVNS. The CDR3, as DNA: TGTGCCAGCAGTATAATGGGACAACCGGGTGGTGAAAAACTGTTTTTT. It encodes CASSIMGQPGGEKLFF.

The chain employs TRBV4-1 and TRBJ2-7; D may match TRBD1 or TRBD2 (5 bases each). V dropped 0 bases and J dropped 2 bases, with 8 bases sitting between them. Germline CDR1 and CDR2: MGHRA and YSYEKL. This CDR3 is 14 amino acids long. The CDR3 DNA reads TGCGCCAGCAGCCAAGAGGTGGGACCCTACGAGCAGTACTTC. As protein: CASSQEVGPYEQYF.

This clonotype was counted between two and nine times. The J gene is TRBJ1-2, the V gene TRBV6-2 or TRBV6-3; 7 nucleotides align to TRBD1. The J segment lost 6 bases and the V segment lost 6 bases, leaving 10 bases of the junction unmatched. The CDR3 has 14 amino acids. The germline V gene encodes CDR1 MNHEY and CDR2 SVGEGT. The CDR3 DNA follows: TGTGCCAGCAGGCTACCGACAGGGTCGGATGGCTACACCTTC. Amino acid sequence: CASRLPTGSDGYTF.

About this clonotype: A much larger clone is a single base away; this may be a read error. The rearrangement links TRBV7-2 to TRBJ2-5, with 7 bases identical to TRBD1. J was trimmed by 3 bases and V by 8 bases; bases with no gene match: 15. Looked up from germline, CDR1 is SGHTA and CDR2 is FQGNSA. The CDR3 is 16 residues long. CDR3 residues: CASCLNRGLREETQYF. The CDR3, as DNA: TGTGCCAGCTGCCTCAACAGGGGCCTACGAGAAGAGACCCAGTACTTC. Supplemented by reference TRBV7-2 and TRBJ2-5, the full variable domain reads GAGVSQSPSNKVTEKGKDVELRCDPISGHTALYWYRQSLGQGLEFLIYFQGNSAPDKSGLPSDRFSAERTGGSVSTLTIQRTQQEDSAVYLCASCLNRGLREETQYFGPGTRLLVL.

This clonotype was counted ten times or more. The chain recombines TRBV7-2 with TRBJ1-2; D is uncertain. The CDR3 runs to 16 residues. Trimming took 0 bases from V and 1 from J, leaving 12 bases between them. Germline lookup yields CDR1 SGHTA and CDR2 FQGNSA. In nucleotides, the CDR3 is TGTGCCAGCAGCTTAGCGCAGGAAAGGGTTAACTATGGCTACACCTTC. Translated: CASSLAQERVNYGYTF.

This clonotype was recorded only once. V usage is TRBV5-1 and J usage is TRBJ2-7; no clear D gene. Germline V gene lookup returns CDR1 SGHRS and CDR2 YFSETQ. Trimming took 2 bases from V and 0 from J, leaving 9 bases between them. The CDR3 sequence is 14 residues long. CDR3 protein: CASSFSTSSYEQYF. CDR3 coding DNA: TGCGCCAGCAGCTTCTCTACAAGCTCCTACGAGCAGTACTTC.

The chain combines TRBV29-1 with TRBJ1-2; D is perhaps TRBD1 (5 bases). In germline, CDR1 is SQVTM, CDR2 ANQGSEA. CDR3 length: 15 residues. Trimming removed 3 bases at V and 7 bases at J, with 21 bases between. The CDR3 here is CSVERSGRVAAGYTF. The DNA of the CDR3 is TGCAGCGTTGAGCGGTCGGGCAGGGTGGCGGCTGGCTACACCTTC.

Points on this clonotype: This may be a read error, as it is one base from a much larger clone. The CDR3 protein is CASSYPPGALTSLAFF. The CDR3 bases are TGTGCCAGCAGTTACCCCCCAGGGGCGCTTACTTCGTTGGCTTTCTTT. The V call is TRBV6-6, the J call TRBJ1-1; D might be TRBD1 (6 bases). The CDR3 consists of 16 residues. Germline loops: CDR1 MNHNY, CDR2 SVGAGI (reference sequence). V was trimmed by 2 bases and J by 11 bases, leaving 24 bases between them.

The rearrangement links TRBV12-3 or TRBV12-4 to TRBJ2-3, with 8 bases aligning to TRBD1. Unmatched junction bases numbered 5, after V lost 6 bases and J lost 0 bases. The CDR3 runs to 15 residues. CDR3 nucleotide sequence: TGTGCCAGCAGGACTGGACAGGGAAGCACAGATACGCAGTATTTT. Its protein product is CASRTGQGSTDTQYF.

V usage is TRBV12-3 or TRBV12-4 and J usage is TRBJ1-1; 10 bases map to TRBD1. Trimming cost V 5 bases and J 12 bases; bases outside gene matches: 6. The CDR3 runs 12 residues. For the CDR3, the DNA is TGTGCCAGCAGTACGGGACAGGGGACTTCTTTCTTT. It codes for CASSTGQGTSFF.

For this clonotype: A read error is possible here, since a much larger clone lies one base away. The rearrangement uses TRBV7-2 and TRBJ1-4, with D possibly TRBD1 on 6 matching bases. The CDR3 covers 15 residues. The germline gives CDR1 SGHTA, CDR2 FQGNSA. The CDR3 DNA reads TGTGCCGGCAGCTTAGGGGGGGGCACTAATGAAAAACTGTTTTTT. Encoded protein: CAGSLGGGTNEKLFF.

This clonotype was detected a few times. The rearrangement joins TRBV20-1 to TRBJ2-5; 9 bases map to TRBD2. With 4 bases clipped from V and 4 bases from J, the junction kept 7 bases outside the gene matches. Germline-derived CDR1 and CDR2 are DFQATT and SNEGSKA (reference sequence). The CDR3 sequence is 14 residues long. The CDR3 DNA is TGCAGTGCTATTGCGGGGGGGCCCCGAGAGACCCAGTACTTC. The encoded protein is CSAIAGGPRETQYF.

This clonotype was found a few times. The chain combines TRBV5-6 with TRBJ2-3; no firm D call. With 3 bases removed from V and 3 bases from J, the gap between germline ends came to 11 bases. The CDR3 runs 14 residues. In germline, CDR1 is SGHDT, CDR2 YYEEEE. CDR3 protein: CASSSFFGTDTQYF. CDR3 bases: TGTGCCAGCAGCTCGTTCTTCGGAACAGATACGCAGTATTTT. The complete variable domain, with remaining parts taken from reference TRBV5-6 and TRBJ2-3, reads DAGVTQSPTHLIKTRGQQVTLRCSPKSGHDTVSWYQQALGQGPQFIFQYYEEEERQRGNFPDRFSGHQFPNYSSELNVNALLLGDSALYLCASSSFFGTDTQYFGPGTRLTVL.

This clonotype was observed a single time. The chain employs TRBV18 and TRBJ1-5; no reliable D call. V was pared by 1 base and J by 2 bases, with 9 bases between. The CDR3 sequence is 15 residues long. Looked up from germline, CDR1 is KGHSH and CDR2 is LQKENI. The CDR3 reads CASSPQGIGNQPQHF. The DNA of the CDR3 is TGTGCCAGCTCACCACAGGGAATAGGCAATCAGCCCCAGCATTTT.